Sequencing of this T cell receptor beta chain was carried out in a study of blood T cell repertoires in COVID-19. To note about this clone: This specimen includes other DNA sequences encoding the same CDR3.

Profiled with immunoSEQ multiplex PCR; TCRdb holds only in-frame clones, not every one. The repertoire includes over 150,000 clones, around nine tenths of them detected once, and 0.5% to 0.65% sits in the top ten. Sequencing was performed on peripheral blood. The source is a man aged 50 to 60 with acute or convalescent COVID-19.

The CDR3 region has the DNA TGCGCCAGCAGCTTGGCGGGCTCTGGGGCCAACGTCCTGACTTTC. It yields the protein CASSLAGSGANVLTF. The genes are TRBV5-1 and TRBJ2-6, with D uncertain. Trimming pared 0 bases from V and 0 bases from J, leaving 4 bases between. Germline V CDR1 and CDR2: SGHRS, YFSETQ. This CDR3 has 15 residues.